This T cell receptor beta chain stems from a study of identical twins. Points from the study as a whole: Beta clonotypes that were abundant in cord blood contained fewer insertions, a pattern absent from memory repertoires. Out-of-frame alpha sequences common to twins were enriched for low generation probability. Interpretation of the results relied on cross-sectional statistical analysis and not on following the same donors.

With respect to this clonotype: Its matching antigen is unknown.

TCRdb analysed the 5' RACE reads with MiXCR anew, one entry per CDR3 protein. The table has some 500,000 distinct CDR3 sequences, around 15% seen once; the top ten hold approximately 0.98%. The V end was cut by 0 bases, the J end by 6 bases, with 18 bases between. The CDR3 has 17 residues. CDR1 MNHEY and CDR2 SMNVEV come from the germline V gene (reference sequence). Another study also made use of these data, one on yellow fever vaccine responses in identical twins.

The chain uses TRBV27 and TRBJ2-1; a possible D gene is TRBD2 (5 bases). The source is a young woman in good health. Sequenced input: CD4+ T cells sorted from blood. CDR3 nucleotides: TGTGCCAGCAGTTTATCCAAACGAAGGAGGTCATCCAATGAGCAGTTCTTC. Translating it yields CASSLSKRRRSSNEQFF.